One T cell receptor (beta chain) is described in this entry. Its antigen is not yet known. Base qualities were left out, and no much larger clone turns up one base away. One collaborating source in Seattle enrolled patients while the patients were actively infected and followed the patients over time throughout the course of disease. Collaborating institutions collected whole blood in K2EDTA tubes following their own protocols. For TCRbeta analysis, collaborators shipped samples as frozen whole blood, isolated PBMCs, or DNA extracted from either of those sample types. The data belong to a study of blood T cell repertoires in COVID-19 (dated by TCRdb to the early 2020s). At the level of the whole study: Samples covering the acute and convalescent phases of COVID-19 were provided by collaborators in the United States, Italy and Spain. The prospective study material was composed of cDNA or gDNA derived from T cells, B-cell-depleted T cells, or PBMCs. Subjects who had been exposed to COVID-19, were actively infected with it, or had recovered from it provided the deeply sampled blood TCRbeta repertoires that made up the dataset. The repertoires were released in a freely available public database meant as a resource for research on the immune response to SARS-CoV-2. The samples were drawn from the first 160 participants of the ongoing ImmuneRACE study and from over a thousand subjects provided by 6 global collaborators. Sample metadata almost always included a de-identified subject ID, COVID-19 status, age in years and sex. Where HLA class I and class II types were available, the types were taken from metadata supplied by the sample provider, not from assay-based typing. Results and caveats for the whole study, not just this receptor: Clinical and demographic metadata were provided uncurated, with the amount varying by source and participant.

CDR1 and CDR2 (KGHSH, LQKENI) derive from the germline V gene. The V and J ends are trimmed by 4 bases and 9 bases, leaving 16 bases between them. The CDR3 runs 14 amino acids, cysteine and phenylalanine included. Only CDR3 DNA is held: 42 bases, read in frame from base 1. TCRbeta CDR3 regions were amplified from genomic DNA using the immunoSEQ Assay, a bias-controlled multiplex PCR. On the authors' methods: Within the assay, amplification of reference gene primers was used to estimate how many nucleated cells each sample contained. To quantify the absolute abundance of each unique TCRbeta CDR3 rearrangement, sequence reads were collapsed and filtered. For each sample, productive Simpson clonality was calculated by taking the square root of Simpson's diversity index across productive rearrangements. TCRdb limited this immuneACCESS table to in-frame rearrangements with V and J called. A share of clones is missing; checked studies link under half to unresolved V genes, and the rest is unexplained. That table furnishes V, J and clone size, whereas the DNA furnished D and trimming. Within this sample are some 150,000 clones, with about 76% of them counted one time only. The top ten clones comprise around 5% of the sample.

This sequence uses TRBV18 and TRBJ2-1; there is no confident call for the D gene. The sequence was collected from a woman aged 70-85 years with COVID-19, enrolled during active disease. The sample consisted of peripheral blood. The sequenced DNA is TGTGCCAGCTCACGCGAGCGAACACATAGTGAGCAGTTCTTC. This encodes CASSRERTHSEQFF.